This is a list of T cell receptor beta chains from one sample in a study of T cells after yellow fever vaccination. A single record per CDR3 protein comes from TCRdb applying MiXCR to the 5' RACE reads. The sample comprises some 300,000 distinct CDR3 sequences, about 8.3% of which are singletons, and 15% to 20% rests with the top ten. The sequencing here drew on PBMCs, taken about 41 days after the first yellow fever vaccination. The receptors shown here come from a man younger than 35 who received the YFV17D yellow fever vaccine. CDR3s include the opening cysteine and the closing phenylalanine or tryptophan. A D gene is named only where the DNA matches it firmly. Clone size is stated in some rows and not others, as once, few, many or a class when expanded.

d_call j_call v_call clone_size cdr3_nt cdr3_aa
NA TRBJ2-5 TRBV4-1 few TGCGCCAGCAGCCTTCCTCATGGGGGGAAAGAGACCCAGTACTTC CASSLPHGGKETQYF
NA TRBJ1-5 TRBV6-6 few TGTGCCAGCAGTTATGGGGAGGCGCAGCCCCAGCATTTT CASSYGEAQPQHF
TRBD2 TRBJ2-3 TRBV7-9 many TGTGCCAGCAGCTTATTAGCGGGGGTTGGAGATACGCAGTATTTT CASSLLAGVGDTQYF
NA TRBJ2-5 TRBV28 few TGTGCCAGCAGTTTAGAGGGTAGTCCCCAAGAGACCCAGTACTTC CASSLEGSPQETQYF
TRBD1 TRBJ2-4 TRBV29-1 NA TGCAGCGTTGAAGACAGGGGGCTGTCCAAAAACATTCAGTACTTC CSVEDRGLSKNIQYF
NA TRBJ2-3 TRBV7-8 few TGTGCCAGCAGCTCTGGGACTTCCCCTAGCACAGATACGCAGTATTTT CASSSGTSPSTDTQYF
NA TRBJ1-5 TRBV6-2/TRBV6-3 NA TGTGCCAGCAGTTACTCGGGGGGGTTAGGCCAGCCCCAGCATTTT CASSYSGGLGQPQHF
TRBD1 TRBJ2-2 TRBV7-3 many TGTGCCAGCAGCCCCGGGACAGGGACCGGGGAGCTGTTTTTT CASSPGTGTGELFF
NA TRBJ1-2 TRBV7-2 few TGTGCCAGCAGCTTAAGTCCAACAGGAGCTAACTATGGCTACACCTTC CASSLSPTGANYGYTF
NA TRBJ2-3 TRBV4-2 few TGTGCCAGCAGCCAGGGGACCCTCAGCCCAGATACGCAGTATTTT CASSQGTLSPDTQYF
NA TRBJ1-2 TRBV18 few TGTGCCAGCTCACCCCAGGGTCGCGGCTACACCTTC CASSPQGRGYTF
TRBD1 TRBJ1-4 TRBV15 few TGTGCCACCAGCAGAGATCGACAGGGTAATGAAAAACTGTTTTTT CATSRDRQGNEKLFF
NA TRBJ2-5 TRBV12-3/TRBV12-4 few TGTGCCAGTTCCCCCGGGCAGGGGACAGAGACCCAGTACTTC CASSPGQGTETQYF
TRBD2 TRBJ2-3 TRBV6-2/TRBV6-3 few TGTGCCAGCAGCCACCCCAGCGGGGGGGCCGCAGATACGCAGTATTTT CASSHPSGGAADTQYF
NA TRBJ2-3 TRBV9 many TGTGCCAGCACCCCCGTGCCGTTGACAGATACGCAGTATTTT CASTPVPLTDTQYF
TRBD1 TRBJ1-1 TRBV19 NA TGTGCCAGATCCGGGACAGGGGGCACTGAAGCTTTCTTT CARSGTGGTEAFF
NA TRBJ2-3 TRBV9 NA TGTGCCAGCAGCGTAAGCCCGCCCGGCACAGATATGCAGTATTTT CASSVSPPGTDMQYF
TRBD1 TRBJ1-6 TRBV10-3 NA TGTGCCATCAGTGAGACATGGGACAGTCGGACGAGCTCCTATAATTCACCCCTCCACTTT CAISETWDSRTSSYNSPLHF
TRBD1 TRBJ1-3 TRBV7-2 many TGTGCCAGCAGCTTAGCGCGATGGAGGGGCAGGGGGCTTGGAAACACCATATATTTT CASSLARWRGRGLGNTIYF
NA TRBJ2-2 TRBV28 NA TGTGCCAGCAGTTTAGGCGGGACGGCCGGGGAGCTGTTTTTT CASSLGGTAGELFF
TRBD1 TRBJ1-1 TRBV20-1 NA TGCAGTGCTAGAGATTGGCGACAGGGGGGGAACACTGAAGCTTTCTTT CSARDWRQGGNTEAFF